A selection of T cell receptor beta chains follows, all from one sample in a study of T cells in Graves' hyperthyroidism and ophthalmopathy. Using its own MiXCR run on the multiplex PCR reads, TCRdb lists one record per CDR3 protein. The table lists some 360,000 distinct CDR3 sequences, around 13% of them singletons. The sequenced sample consisted of blood. The receptors originated from a woman aged 55-75 years with Graves' hyperthyroidism. CDR3s include the opening cysteine and the closing phenylalanine or tryptophan. A D gene is named only where the DNA matches it firmly. The size of a clone is reported for some rows only, either as once, few or many, or as a class for expanded clones.

len: 14
v_gene: TRBV20-1
abundance: many
j_gene: TRBJ1-2
d_gene: -
CDR3nt: TGCAGTGCCTACAACCACAGGGAATTGAGTGGCTACACCTTC
CDR3aa: CSAYNHRELSGYTF

len: 14
v_gene: TRBV19
abundance: -
j_gene: TRBJ1-5
d_gene: -
CDR3nt: TGTGCCAGTACCCTATTAAGGGGGAATCAGCCCCAGCATTTT
CDR3aa: CASTLLRGNQPQHF

len: 15
v_gene: TRBV11-2
abundance: -
j_gene: TRBJ2-7
d_gene: TRBD2
CDR3nt: TGTGCCAGCAGCAAGGGGGTAGCGGGAGTCTACGAGCAGTACTTC
CDR3aa: CASSKGVAGVYEQYF

len: 16
v_gene: TRBV20-1
abundance: few
j_gene: TRBJ1-4
d_gene: TRBD1
CDR3nt: TGCAGTGCTAGAAGGGGACCGGGACAGAGTGATGAAAAACTGTTTTTT
CDR3aa: CSARRGPGQSDEKLFF

len: 15
v_gene: TRBV11-3
abundance: few
j_gene: TRBJ2-3
d_gene: TRBD2
CDR3nt: TGTGCCAGCAGCTTCCTAGCGGGAGACCGGAATACGCAGTATTTT
CDR3aa: CASSFLAGDRNTQYF

len: 15
v_gene: TRBV14
abundance: few
j_gene: TRBJ2-2
d_gene: TRBD2
CDR3nt: TGTGCCAGCAGCCAAGTAGCGGGATTCACCGGGGAGCTGTTTTTT
CDR3aa: CASSQVAGFTGELFF

len: 16
v_gene: TRBV10-1
abundance: few
j_gene: TRBJ2-2
d_gene: TRBD2
CDR3nt: TGCGCCAGCAGTGAGTTGGGTCGCGGGAGTGCCGGGGAGCTGTTTTTT
CDR3aa: CASSELGRGSAGELFF

len: 16
v_gene: TRBV6-1
abundance: -
j_gene: TRBJ2-7
d_gene: -
CDR3nt: TGTGCCAGCAGGCCAATGGTGGCTAGCGACTTCCCCGAGCAGTACTTC
CDR3aa: CASRPMVASDFPEQYF

len: 13
v_gene: TRBV29-1
abundance: many
j_gene: TRBJ1-1
d_gene: -
CDR3nt: TGCAGCGTTGAAAGGGAGCTAAACACTGAAGCTTTCTTT
CDR3aa: CSVERELNTEAFF

len: 14
v_gene: TRBV19
abundance: few
j_gene: TRBJ2-1
d_gene: TRBD2
CDR3nt: TGTGCCAGTACCAGACTAGCGGGATACAATGAGCAGTTCTTC
CDR3aa: CASTRLAGYNEQFF

len: 17
v_gene: TRBV5-1
abundance: few
j_gene: TRBJ2-1
d_gene: TRBD2
CDR3nt: TGCGCCAGCAACCGGCTAGCGGGAGGGTTGTCCTACAATGAGCAGTTCTTC
CDR3aa: CASNRLAGGLSYNEQFF

len: 13
v_gene: TRBV18
abundance: many
j_gene: TRBJ1-1
d_gene: -
CDR3nt: TGTGCCAGCTCAACCGGGGGCCGGGGCTCAGCTTTCTTT
CDR3aa: CASSTGGRGSAFF

len: 17
v_gene: TRBV2
abundance: -
j_gene: TRBJ2-1
d_gene: TRBD2
CDR3nt: TGTGCCAGCAGTTCCTCCCCTCGGGCGGGAGCAGGCAATGAGCAGTTCTTC
CDR3aa: CASSSSPRAGAGNEQFF

len: 12
v_gene: TRBV12-3/TRBV12-4
abundance: few
j_gene: TRBJ1-1
d_gene: TRBD1
CDR3nt: TGTGCCAGCGACACAGGGGGCACTGAAGCTTTCTTT
CDR3aa: CASDTGGTEAFF

len: 15
v_gene: TRBV27
abundance: -
j_gene: TRBJ2-1
d_gene: TRBD2
CDR3nt: TGTGCCAGCAGTCCGACTAGCGGGGGGGTTAATGAGCAGTTCTTC
CDR3aa: CASSPTSGGVNEQFF

len: 14
v_gene: TRBV6-1
abundance: many
j_gene: TRBJ1-6
d_gene: -
CDR3nt: TGTGCCAGCAGCTGGACAGCAAATTATTCACCCCTCCACTTT
CDR3aa: CASSWTANYSPLHF

len: 15
v_gene: TRBV19
abundance: -
j_gene: TRBJ1-5
d_gene: TRBD1
CDR3nt: TGTGCCAGTGCCTCCGGGACAGACCTCAATCAGCCCCAGCATTTT
CDR3aa: CASASGTDLNQPQHF